The 3 T cell receptor beta chains below were found in one sample sequenced in a study of response to subunit inactivated influenza vaccine (dated by TCRdb to between 2017 and 2018). Library preparation used RT-PCR. Sequencing used an Illumina HiSeq 2500. TCRdb applied fastp at Q25 and MiXCR to the public reads, then kept only in-frame beta chains. A single entry per CDR3 protein holds the most common genes and DNA from its merged rows. This sample comprises 550,000 to 600,000 distinct CDR3 sequences, 12% of them detected only once. The biggest ten clones account for approximately 10% of the sample. This specimen consisted of PBMCs from blood, obtained on the day of vaccination. The receptor source for this set is a man between 50 and 59 years old who received an inactivated influenza vaccine. Donor details come from another sample of the same person, matched by shared clones.

This chain joins TRBV5-1 and TRBJ2-6; the match to TRBD1 covers 8 bases. Germline V gives CDR1 SGHRS, CDR2 YFSETQ. The V and J ends lost 4 bases and 0 bases, in that order; junction bases with no gene match: 9. The CDR3 loop spans 18 amino acids. The CDR3 coding sequence is TGCGCCAGCAGCACACCGGGACAGGCGAGCTCTGGGGCCAACGTCCTGACTTTC. It yields the protein CASSTPGQASSGANVLTF.

In this sample, this clonotype turned up many times. The chain combines TRBV28 with TRBJ2-5; tentatively, D is TRBD2 (6 bases). The CDR3 consists of 17 residues. CDR1 is MDHEN and CDR2 is SYDVKM in the germline V gene. Trimming removed 5 bases at V and 4 bases at J, with 23 bases between. This chain's CDR3 is CASSNPYSGPMGETQYF. The CDR3 bases are TGTGCCAGCAGTAACCCCTATAGCGGCCCCATGGGAGAGACCCAGTACTTC. The full variable domain, its missing parts supplied by reference TRBV28 and TRBJ2-5, is DVKVTQSSRYLVKRTGEKVFLECVQDMDHENMFWYRQDPGLGLRLIYFSYDVKMKEKGDIPEGYSVSREKKERFSLILESASTNQTSMYLCASSNPYSGPMGETQYFGPGTRLLVL.

This clonotype was counted only a few times. V and J are TRBV10-3 and TRBJ2-2, with D perhaps matching TRBD1 or TRBD2 (5 bases each). Germline V gene data show CDR1 as ENHRY and CDR2 as SYGVKD. V was shortened by 4 bases and J by 0 bases, with 12 bases between the two germline ends. The CDR3 loop spans 16 amino acids. In nucleotides, the CDR3 is TGTGCCATCAGTGCCCACGGGACGTCGAACACCGGGGAGCTGTTTTTT. Its protein product is CAISAHGTSNTGELFF.